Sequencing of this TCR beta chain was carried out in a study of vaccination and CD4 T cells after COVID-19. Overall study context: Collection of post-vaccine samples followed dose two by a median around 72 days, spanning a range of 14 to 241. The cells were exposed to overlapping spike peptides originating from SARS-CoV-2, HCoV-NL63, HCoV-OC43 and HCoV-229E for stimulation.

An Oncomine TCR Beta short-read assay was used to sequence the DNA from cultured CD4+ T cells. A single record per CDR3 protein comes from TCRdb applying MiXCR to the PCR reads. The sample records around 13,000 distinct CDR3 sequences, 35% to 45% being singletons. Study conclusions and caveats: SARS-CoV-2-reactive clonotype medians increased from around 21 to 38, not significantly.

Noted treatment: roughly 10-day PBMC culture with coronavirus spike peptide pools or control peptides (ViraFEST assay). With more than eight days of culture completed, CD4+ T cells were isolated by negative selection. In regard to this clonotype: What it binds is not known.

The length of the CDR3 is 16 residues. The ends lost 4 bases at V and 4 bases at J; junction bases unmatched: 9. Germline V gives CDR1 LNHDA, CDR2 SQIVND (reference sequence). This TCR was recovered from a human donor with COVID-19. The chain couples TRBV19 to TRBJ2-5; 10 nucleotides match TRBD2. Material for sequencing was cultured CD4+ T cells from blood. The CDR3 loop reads CASSTPLAGVGETQYF. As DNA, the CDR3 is TGTGCCAGTAGTACCCCCCTAGCGGGGGTGGGAGAGACCCAGTACTTC. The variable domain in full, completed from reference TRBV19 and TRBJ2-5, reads DGGITQSPKYLFRKEGQNVTLSCEQNLNHDAMYWYRQDPGQGLRLIYYSQIVNDFQKGDIAEGYSVSREKKESFPLTVTSAQKNPTAFYLCASSTPLAGVGETQYFGPGTRLLVL.